These T cell receptor beta chains were read from a single sample in a study of T cell changes during pregnancy in multiple sclerosis. Using immunoSEQ multiplex PCR, the repertoire was profiled, and TCRdb retains in-frame clones only, with some absent. Among 69,000 or so clones, around 92% were seen once, and the ten largest hold about 2%. The input for sequencing was peripheral blood, taken in the third trimester of pregnancy. Receptors originate from a female donor in good health, enrolled as a control in a pregnancy study. CDR3s include the opening cysteine and the closing phenylalanine or tryptophan. Fields, in order: D gene, V gene, J gene, clone size, CDR3 DNA, CDR3 protein. D genes are given only for firm matches. Rows may omit the clone size; those that give it use once, few, many or a size class.

D gene: TRBD1; V gene: TRBV7-6; J gene: TRBJ2-1; clone size: -; CDR3 DNA: TGTGCCAGCAGCTCCAGGACAGGGTTCGGGGGTGAGCAGTTCTTC; CDR3 protein: CASSSRTGFGGEQFF
D gene: -; V gene: TRBV7-8; J gene: TRBJ2-2; clone size: -; CDR3 DNA: TGTGCCAGCAGACCCGGGACTTCCCACACCGGGGAGCTGTTTTTT; CDR3 protein: CASRPGTSHTGELFF
D gene: TRBD1; V gene: TRBV28; J gene: TRBJ1-2; clone size: -; CDR3 DNA: TGTGCCAGCAGAGCCTTCTACAGGGGGCTCGACTATGGCTACACCTTC; CDR3 protein: CASRAFYRGLDYGYTF
D gene: -; V gene: TRBV5-1; J gene: TRBJ1-1; clone size: -; CDR3 DNA: TGCGCCAGCAGCTTGGGGTTATCGGGGTTTGAAGCTTTCTTT; CDR3 protein: CASSLGLSGFEAFF
D gene: -; V gene: TRBV28; J gene: TRBJ1-3; clone size: -; CDR3 DNA: TGTGCCAGCAGTTTTCCCGGGACTACTGGAAACACCATATATTTT; CDR3 protein: CASSFPGTTGNTIYF
D gene: TRBD1; V gene: TRBV28; J gene: TRBJ1-5; clone size: -; CDR3 DNA: TGTGCCAGCAGTTCGCCATCCTTCCGGGACAGGGGAAGGGGTCATCAGCCCCAGCATTTT; CDR3 protein: CASSSPSFRDRGRGHQPQHF
D gene: -; V gene: TRBV7-8; J gene: TRBJ1-3; clone size: -; CDR3 DNA: TGTGCCAGCAGCTCGCTGAGGGTACTTGAGGGATCTGGAAACACCATATATTTT; CDR3 protein: CASSSLRVLEGSGNTIYF
D gene: -; V gene: TRBV18; J gene: TRBJ1-1; clone size: -; CDR3 DNA: TGTGCCAGCTCGACAGCCTCATACACTGAAGCTTTCTTT; CDR3 protein: CASSTASYTEAFF
D gene: -; V gene: TRBV19; J gene: TRBJ1-5; clone size: once; CDR3 DNA: TGTGCCAGTAGACGAGACAGCGCAGGGAGCAATCAGCCCCAGCATTTT; CDR3 protein: CASRRDSAGSNQPQHF
D gene: TRBD1; V gene: TRBV6-6; J gene: TRBJ2-3; clone size: -; CDR3 DNA: TGTGCCAGCAGAGACAGGGGGGCTTTGGATACGCAGTATTTT; CDR3 protein: CASRDRGALDTQYF
D gene: -; V gene: TRBV10-1; J gene: TRBJ1-3; clone size: -; CDR3 DNA: TGCGCCAGCAGTGAGGCTGTTTATCCAGGCGACTCTGGAAACACCATATATTTT; CDR3 protein: CASSEAVYPGDSGNTIYF
D gene: TRBD1; V gene: TRBV7-8; J gene: TRBJ1-4; clone size: -; CDR3 DNA: TGTGCCAGCAGCTCGGGACAGGGGTATGAAAAACTGTTTTTT; CDR3 protein: CASSSGQGYEKLFF
D gene: -; V gene: TRBV11-1; J gene: TRBJ1-1; clone size: -; CDR3 DNA: TGTGCCAGCACCCCCAACGGACGGGGCACTGAAGCTTTCTTT; CDR3 protein: CASTPNGRGTEAFF
D gene: -; V gene: TRBV15; J gene: TRBJ2-7; clone size: -; CDR3 DNA: TGTGCCACCAGCAGAGTAGGACAAATCTCCTACGAGCAGTACTTC; CDR3 protein: CATSRVGQISYEQYF
D gene: -; V gene: TRBV6-5; J gene: TRBJ1-1; clone size: -; CDR3 DNA: TGTGCCAGCAGGCAAGAGGCAGTCTTAAGGACTGAAGCTTTCTTT; CDR3 protein: CASRQEAVLRTEAFF
D gene: -; V gene: TRBV14; J gene: TRBJ2-1; clone size: -; CDR3 DNA: TGTGCCAGCAGCCCGCTGAAGGGGGGGATTAATGAGCAGTTCTTC; CDR3 protein: CASSPLKGGINEQFF
D gene: -; V gene: TRBV5-1; J gene: TRBJ2-3; clone size: -; CDR3 DNA: TGCGCCAGCACATCCCAGGGTACAGATACGCAGTATTTT; CDR3 protein: CASTSQGTDTQYF
D gene: -; V gene: TRBV6-5; J gene: TRBJ1-4; clone size: -; CDR3 DNA: TGTGCCAGCAGTTACAGGAGGGGCGAAAAACTGTTTTTT; CDR3 protein: CASSYRRGEKLFF
D gene: TRBD2; V gene: TRBV18; J gene: TRBJ2-7; clone size: -; CDR3 DNA: TGTGCCAGCTCACCGGGTACCGGGAGGGAGCAGTACTTC; CDR3 protein: CASSPGTGREQYF
D gene: TRBD1; V gene: TRBV19; J gene: TRBJ2-1; clone size: -; CDR3 DNA: TGTGCCAGTAGTATCAGTAGACAGGGGATCGGTGAGCAGTTCTTC; CDR3 protein: CASSISRQGIGEQFF
D gene: TRBD2; V gene: TRBV27; J gene: TRBJ2-1; clone size: -; CDR3 DNA: TGTGCCAGCAGTAGGTACCTAGCGGATACCTACAATGAGCAGTTCTTC; CDR3 protein: CASSRYLADTYNEQFF
D gene: TRBD2; V gene: TRBV5-1; J gene: TRBJ2-7; clone size: -; CDR3 DNA: TGCGCCAGCAGCTTAGGCGACATAGGACTAGCGGGAGGTGAGCAGTACTTC; CDR3 protein: CASSLGDIGLAGGEQYF
D gene: TRBD1; V gene: TRBV5-8; J gene: TRBJ2-3; clone size: -; CDR3 DNA: TGTGCCAGCAATACAGGGGAAGCTAGCCAGCGCGTCACAGATACGCAGTATTTT; CDR3 protein: CASNTGEASQRVTDTQYF
D gene: -; V gene: TRBV7-8; J gene: TRBJ2-5; clone size: -; CDR3 DNA: TGTGCCAGCACCTCCTATCTGGGAGGAGAGACCCAGTACTTC; CDR3 protein: CASTSYLGGETQYF
D gene: -; V gene: TRBV2; J gene: TRBJ2-5; clone size: -; CDR3 DNA: TGTGCCAGCAGCGTAGAACCTGAGACCCAGTACTTC; CDR3 protein: CASSVEPETQYF
D gene: -; V gene: TRBV7-2; J gene: TRBJ2-3; clone size: -; CDR3 DNA: TGTGCCAGCAGCTCCGGTCCCACAGATACGCAGTATTTT; CDR3 protein: CASSSGPTDTQYF
D gene: -; V gene: TRBV6-1; J gene: TRBJ2-7; clone size: -; CDR3 DNA: TGTGCCAGCAGTCCGTTAAACTACGAGCAGTACTTC; CDR3 protein: CASSPLNYEQYF
D gene: TRBD1; V gene: TRBV6-5; J gene: TRBJ1-2; clone size: -; CDR3 DNA: TGTGCCAGCAGTTACTCGACAGGGGGCAGCGCCTATGGCTACACCTTC; CDR3 protein: CASSYSTGGSAYGYTF
D gene: TRBD1; V gene: TRBV5-1; J gene: TRBJ1-6; clone size: -; CDR3 DNA: TGCGCCAGCAGCTTGCAGGGGGGAAATTCACCCCTCCACTTT; CDR3 protein: CASSLQGGNSPLHF
D gene: -; V gene: TRBV7-2; J gene: TRBJ1-3; clone size: -; CDR3 DNA: TGTGCCAGCAGCCAACAGGTCTCTGGAAACACCATATATTTT; CDR3 protein: CASSQQVSGNTIYF
D gene: -; V gene: TRBV5-5; J gene: TRBJ2-5; clone size: -; CDR3 DNA: TGTGCCAGCAGCTCGGGAGACAAACTCCAAGAGACCCAGTACTTC; CDR3 protein: CASSSGDKLQETQYF
D gene: -; V gene: TRBV2; J gene: TRBJ1-2; clone size: -; CDR3 DNA: TGTGCCAGCAGTGATGGGACCGCGGGAGGTTCTGGCTACACCTTC; CDR3 protein: CASSDGTAGGSGYTF
D gene: TRBD1; V gene: TRBV7-9; J gene: TRBJ1-1; clone size: -; CDR3 DNA: TGTGCCAGCAGCTCGACAGGGGAGGGTGGCACTGAAGCTTTCTTT; CDR3 protein: CASSSTGEGGTEAFF
D gene: -; V gene: TRBV5-4; J gene: TRBJ2-7; clone size: -; CDR3 DNA: TGTGCCAGCAGCTTTGCGCGGGGAGGTACCTACGAGCAGTACTTC; CDR3 protein: CASSFARGGTYEQYF
D gene: TRBD2; V gene: TRBV19; J gene: TRBJ2-1; clone size: -; CDR3 DNA: TGTGCCAGTAGTACTTCTAGCGGGAGTTCACATGAGCAGTTCTTC; CDR3 protein: CASSTSSGSSHEQFF
D gene: -; V gene: TRBV18; J gene: TRBJ1-2; clone size: once; CDR3 DNA: TGTGCCAGCTCACCCGATACAGGGTTAAGCTATGGCTACACCTTC; CDR3 protein: CASSPDTGLSYGYTF
D gene: TRBD2; V gene: TRBV7-3; J gene: TRBJ2-1; clone size: -; CDR3 DNA: TGTGCCAGCAGCCTTGGACTAGCGGGAGACGAGCAGTTCTTC; CDR3 protein: CASSLGLAGDEQFF
D gene: TRBD1; V gene: TRBV5-4; J gene: TRBJ1-2; clone size: -; CDR3 DNA: TGTGCCAGCAGCTCGCGGACAGGGGAGCTGTTTGGCTACACCTTC; CDR3 protein: CASSSRTGELFGYTF
D gene: -; V gene: TRBV6-4; J gene: TRBJ2-3; clone size: -; CDR3 DNA: TGTGCCAGCAGCAGGGAAGGGTCAGATACGCAGTATTTT; CDR3 protein: CASSREGSDTQYF
D gene: TRBD2; V gene: TRBV5-6; J gene: TRBJ2-1; clone size: -; CDR3 DNA: TGTGCCAGCAGCTATATGCCCGGGACTAGCGGGAGTAGTGAGCAGTTCTTC; CDR3 protein: CASSYMPGTSGSSEQFF
D gene: -; V gene: TRBV7-9; J gene: TRBJ1-1; clone size: -; CDR3 DNA: TGTGCCAGCAGCCGCCCCAGGACAGTTGAAGCTTTCTTT; CDR3 protein: CASSRPRTVEAFF
D gene: -; V gene: TRBV9; J gene: TRBJ2-5; clone size: -; CDR3 DNA: TGTGCCAGCAGCGTGAGGGCCGGACAAGAGACCCAGTACTTC; CDR3 protein: CASSVRAGQETQYF
D gene: TRBD2; V gene: TRBV10-3; J gene: TRBJ2-1; clone size: -; CDR3 DNA: TGTGCCATCAGTGAACTAGCGGGGTCATACAATGAGCAGTTCTTC; CDR3 protein: CAISELAGSYNEQFF
D gene: -; V gene: TRBV10-1; J gene: TRBJ2-1; clone size: -; CDR3 DNA: TGCGCCAGCAGTGAGTCGGTAACTCTTCACCACTACAATGAGCAGTTCTTC; CDR3 protein: CASSESVTLHHYNEQFF
D gene: TRBD1; V gene: TRBV7-2; J gene: TRBJ2-4; clone size: -; CDR3 DNA: TGTGCCAGCAGCTTAGAGCCAGGGGGTAGGAACATTCAGTACTTC; CDR3 protein: CASSLEPGGRNIQYF
D gene: -; V gene: TRBV7-3; J gene: TRBJ2-2; clone size: few; CDR3 DNA: TGTGCCAGCAGCCCCGGACTGGCGAACACCGGGGAGCTGTTTTTT; CDR3 protein: CASSPGLANTGELFF
D gene: -; V gene: TRBV25-1; J gene: TRBJ2-7; clone size: -; CDR3 DNA: TGTGCCAGCAGTGGAGGGGGTTACGAGCAGTACTTC; CDR3 protein: CASSGGGYEQYF
D gene: -; V gene: TRBV7-2; J gene: TRBJ2-7; clone size: -; CDR3 DNA: TGTGCCAGCAGCTTAGCCGGGACATCTTACGAGCAGTACTTC; CDR3 protein: CASSLAGTSYEQYF
D gene: TRBD2; V gene: TRBV7-2; J gene: TRBJ2-3; clone size: -; CDR3 DNA: TGTGCCAGCAGCTTAGCTGGACTAGCGGGAGGGCGGGCGGATACGCAGTATTTT; CDR3 protein: CASSLAGLAGGRADTQYF
D gene: -; V gene: TRBV28; J gene: TRBJ1-1; clone size: -; CDR3 DNA: TGTGCCAGCGGGGGGGGGAGGAACACTGAAGCTTTCTTT; CDR3 protein: CASGGGRNTEAFF